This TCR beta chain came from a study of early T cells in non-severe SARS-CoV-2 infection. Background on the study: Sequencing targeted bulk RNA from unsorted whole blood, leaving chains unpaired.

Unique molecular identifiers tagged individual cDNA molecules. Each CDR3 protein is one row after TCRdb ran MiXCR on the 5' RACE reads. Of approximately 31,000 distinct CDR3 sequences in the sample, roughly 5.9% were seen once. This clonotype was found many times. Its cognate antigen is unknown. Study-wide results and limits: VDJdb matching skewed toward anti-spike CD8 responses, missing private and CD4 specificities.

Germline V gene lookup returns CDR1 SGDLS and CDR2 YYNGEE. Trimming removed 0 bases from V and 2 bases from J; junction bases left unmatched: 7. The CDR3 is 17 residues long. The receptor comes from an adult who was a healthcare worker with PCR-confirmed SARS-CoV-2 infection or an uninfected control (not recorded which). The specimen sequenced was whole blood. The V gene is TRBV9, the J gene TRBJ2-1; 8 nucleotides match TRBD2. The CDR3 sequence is CASSVVSSGTAYNEQFF. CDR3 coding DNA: TGTGCCAGCAGCGTAGTTAGTAGCGGGACCGCCTACAATGAGCAGTTCTTC.